Presented here are 21 T cell receptor beta chains from one specimen sequenced in a study of response to subunit inactivated influenza vaccine. From the RT-PCR reads, TCRdb called clonotypes with MiXCR, one entry per CDR3 protein. This table holds 610,000 or so distinct CDR3 sequences, 14% found once. Here the sequenced sample was PBMCs from blood, taken 11 to 12 days after vaccination. These receptors were collected from a man aged 50 to 59 who received an inactivated influenza vaccine.

The chain has TRBV5-1 and TRBJ2-2; no firm D call. Between the trimmed V and J ends, which lost 4 bases and 1 base, there was a span of 8 bases. Germline CDR1 SGHRS, CDR2 YFSETQ. This CDR3 has 14 residues. The CDR3 nucleotides are TGCGCCAGCAGCCGGGCAGTGAACACCGGGGAGCTGTTTTTT. Translation gives CASSRAVNTGELFF.

This chain joins TRBV6-5 and TRBJ2-2, with D unresolved. CDR3 length: 15 residues. Trimming cost V 2 bases and J 3 bases, with 10 bases left between them. Germline values: CDR1 MNHEY, CDR2 SVGAGI. CDR3 region: CASSYEAYYTGELFF. The CDR3 coding sequence is TGTGCCAGCAGTTACGAGGCCTACTACACCGGGGAGCTGTTTTTT.

This clonotype was seen a few times. This chain links TRBV2 with TRBJ1-3, with D tentatively TRBD1 (5 bases). The CDR3 length is 15 residues. Trimming left V 0 bases short and J 2 bases short, with 8 bases between. Germline-derived CDR1 and CDR2 are SNHLY and FYNNEI. This chain's CDR3 is CASSEAGVAGNTIYF. CDR3 nucleotides: TGTGCCAGCAGTGAAGCGGGGGTAGCTGGAAACACCATATATTTT.

This clonotype was counted a few times. V is TRBV12-3 or TRBV12-4 and J is TRBJ1-2, with 9 bases fitting TRBD1. This CDR3 is built from 17 residues. V lost 0 bases and J lost 4; bases outside the gene matches: 9. CDR3 amino acids: CASSLAGQGVSTYGYTF. CDR3 coding DNA: TGTGCCAGCAGTTTAGCGGGACAGGGTGTTTCTACCTATGGCTACACCTTC.

The V call is TRBV4-1, the J call TRBJ2-5; 9 nucleotides match TRBD2. There are 15 residues in the CDR3. Germline values: CDR1 MGHRA, CDR2 YSYEKL. Unmatched junction bases numbered 11, after V lost 7 bases and J lost 5 bases. CDR3 nucleotide sequence: TGCGCCAGCACTCATAGCGGGAGTCTCGGGGAGACCCAGTACTTC. This translates into CASTHSGSLGETQYF.

This clonotype was counted between two and nine times. V and J are TRBV20-1 and TRBJ2-5, with 8 nucleotides matching TRBD1. From germline, CDR1 is DFQATT and CDR2 SNEGSKA (reference sequence). Trimming cost V 1 base and J 4 bases; bases outside gene matches: 5. The CDR3 contains 14 residues. The DNA for the CDR3 is TGCAGTGCTAGAGGACGGCAGGGGGCAGAGACCCAGTACTTC. This encodes CSARGRQGAETQYF.

At least ten counts were recorded for this clonotype. The V and J genes are TRBV6-2 or TRBV6-3 and TRBJ2-1; 11 bases map to TRBD2. Germline V gene sequence: CDR1 MNHEY, CDR2 SVGEGT. V dropped 8 bases and J dropped 4; count of bases not matched to a gene: 16. This CDR3 contains 18 residues. CDR3 sequence: CASPGGLAGGFRYNEQFF. The DNA for the CDR3 is TGTGCCAGCCCCGGTGGTCTAGCGGGAGGCTTCCGTTACAATGAGCAGTTCTTC.

The rearrangement joins TRBV7-2 to TRBJ1-6; D possibly corresponds to TRBD1 (6 bases). The CDR3 spans 14 residues. Germline loops: CDR1 SGHTA, CDR2 FQGNSA. Trimming removed 5 bases from V and 7 bases from J, with 12 bases in between. CDR3 nucleotides: TGTGCCAGCAGCCCTTTGAGGGGGAATTCACCCCTCCACTTT. Translation gives CASSPLRGNSPLHF. Together with reference TRBV7-2 and TRBJ1-6, the CDR3 gives the full variable domain: GAGVSQSPSNKVTEKGKDVELRCDPISGHTALYWYRQSLGQGLEFLIYFQGNSAPDKSGLPSDRFSAERTGGSVSTLTIQRTQQEDSAVYLCASSPLRGNSPLHFGNGTRLTVT.

A few counts support this clonotype. This rearrangement joins TRBV29-1 to TRBJ2-3, with TRBD2 as a possible D gene (6 bases). The V and J ends lost 2 bases and 1 base respectively, with 13 bases between them. The CDR3 totals 15 residues. Germline V gene sequence: CDR1 SQVTM, CDR2 ANQGSEA. CDR3 DNA: TGCAGCGTTGAATCGATTAGCGGACGCACAGATACGCAGTATTTT. As protein: CSVESISGRTDTQYF.

V and J are TRBV28 and TRBJ2-1; D is perhaps TRBD2 (7 bases). V lost 10 bases and J 2 bases, leaving 18 bases between the germline ends. There are 15 residues in the CDR3. Germline V gives CDR1 MDHEN, CDR2 SYDVKM. Written as DNA, the CDR3 is TGTGCCACCGCTCCGGGGGGCAGGCCCTACAATGAGCAGTTCTTC. It is translated as CATAPGGRPYNEQFF.

This chain uses TRBV4-3 with TRBJ2-1; 7 bases align to TRBD2. V was pared by 4 bases and J by 6 bases, with 12 bases of the junction left unmatched. There are 16 residues in the CDR3. Germline V gene lookup returns CDR1 LGHNA and CDR2 YSLEER. Written as DNA, the CDR3 is TGCGCCAGCAGCCCAAGTTGGGGAGGGCCAGGCAATGAGCAGTTCTTC. It codes for CASSPSWGGPGNEQFF.

The rearrangement uses TRBV18 and TRBJ2-5; D remains unclear. This CDR3 has 14 residues. Per germline, CDR1 KGHSH and CDR2 LQKENI. V was shortened by 2 bases and J by 1 base, with 8 bases between the two germline ends. This CDR3 reads CASSPRPVQETQYF. The CDR3 nucleotides are TGTGCCAGCTCACCAAGGCCAGTCCAAGAGACCCAGTACTTC.

This clonotype was counted only a few times. At one of its ends the junction is not consistent with the germline gene, which may arise from a read error. J is TRBJ2-1 and V is TRBV12-3 or TRBV12-4; 14 bases are shared with TRBD2. The CDR3 totals 19 residues. CDR3 DNA sequence: TGTGCCAGCAGTTTAGCGTGGGGACTAGCGGGAGCCTCCCACAATGAGCAGTTCTTC. Translating gives CASSLAWGLAGASHNEQFF.

This clonotype appeared a few times. This rearrangement joins TRBV11-2 to TRBJ2-7; 7 bases map to TRBD2. The CDR3 sequence is 14 residues long. Germline lookup yields CDR1 SGHAT and CDR2 FQNNGV. J was trimmed by 4 bases and V by 7 bases; bases with no gene match: 10. CDR3 sequence reads: CASTSASGKYEQYF. In nucleotides, the CDR3 is TGTGCCAGCACCTCTGCTAGCGGAAAGTACGAGCAGTACTTC.

This clonotype has just one count. For the CDR3, the DNA is TGTGCCAGCAGCTTAATCCCCATGGAAAGTTCTGAAGCTTTCTTT. It specifies CASSLIPMESSEAFF. The chain couples TRBV7-8 to TRBJ1-1; D gene ambiguous. There are 15 residues in the CDR3. V gave up 2 bases and J gave up 6 bases, with 16 bases separating them. CDR1 is SGHVS, CDR2 FQNEAQ, per germline.

The rearrangement links TRBV7-2 to TRBJ2-7; 11 bases fit TRBD1. There are 13 residues in the CDR3. Germline CDR1 reads SGHTA; CDR2 reads FQGNSA. After removal of 5 bases from V and 5 bases from J, the junction contained 2 bases not matched to a gene. The CDR3 protein is CASSRTGGDEQYF. CDR3 nucleotide sequence: TGTGCCAGCAGCAGGACAGGGGGCGACGAGCAGTACTTC. The full variable domain, with the rest looked up from reference TRBV7-2 and TRBJ2-7, is GAGVSQSPSNKVTEKGKDVELRCDPISGHTALYWYRQSLGQGLEFLIYFQGNSAPDKSGLPSDRFSAERTGGSVSTLTIQRTQQEDSAVYLCASSRTGGDEQYFGPGTRLTVT.

The chain employs TRBV7-2 and TRBJ2-3; 12 bases align to TRBD2. The CDR3 consists of 15 residues. Germline V CDR1 and CDR2: SGHTA, FQGNSA. V was clipped by 5 bases and J by 5 bases; unmatched bases: 5. CDR3 in amino acids: CASSRTSGKVDTQYF. The CDR3 DNA is TGTGCCAGCAGCCGGACTAGCGGGAAGGTAGATACGCAGTATTTT.

The V and J genes are TRBV7-2 and TRBJ1-1, with D possibly being TRBD1 (5 bases). The CDR3 is 15 residues long. Germline V gene lookup returns CDR1 SGHTA and CDR2 FQGNSA. Trimming removed 0 bases from V and 7 bases from J, with 15 bases in between. CDR3 amino acids: CASSLARMRGGEAFF. CDR3 in DNA: TGTGCCAGCAGCTTAGCAAGGATGAGGGGCGGTGAAGCTTTCTTT.

This clonotype showed up just a few times. This chain links TRBV7-8 with TRBJ2-1; D possibly corresponds to TRBD2 (6 bases). Trimming left V 3 bases short and J 5 bases short, with 8 bases between. CDR3 length: 13 residues. The V gene's germline CDR1 is SGHVS and CDR2 FQNEAQ. This CDR3 is CASSFAGNNEQFF. CDR3 DNA: TGTGCCAGCAGCTTCGCGGGGAACAATGAGCAGTTCTTC.

This clonotype was observed a handful of times. The chain recombines TRBV9 with TRBJ2-1; the match to TRBD2 covers 10 bases. Losses at the gene ends were 0 bases for V and 10 bases for J; bases not matched to a gene: 10. The CDR3 is made up of 16 amino acids. CDR1 and CDR2 (germline): SGDLS, YYNGEE. CDR3 protein: CASSVVASGRIGEQFF. The DNA of the CDR3 is TGTGCCAGCAGCGTAGTGGCTAGCGGGAGAATTGGGGAGCAGTTCTTC. The variable domain in full, with the rest retrieved from reference TRBV9 and TRBJ2-1, is DSGVTQTPKHLITATGQRVTLRCSPRSGDLSVYWYQQSLDQGLQFLIQYYNGEERAKGNILERFSAQQFPDLHSELNLSSLELGDSALYFCASSVVASGRIGEQFFGPGTRLTVL.

This clonotype was observed a single time. J is TRBJ2-1 and V is TRBV27; 10 bases map to TRBD2. The germline gives CDR1 MNHEY, CDR2 SMNVEV (reference sequence). V shed 5 bases and J 9 bases; nucleotides not matched to a gene: 13. The CDR3 runs to 16 residues. The CDR3 region has the DNA TGTGCCAGCAGTACCCTCCCGGGACTAGCGTATGGTGAGCAGTTCTTC. It specifies CASSTLPGLAYGEQFF.